The source of this T cell receptor (beta chain) is a study of T cell repertoires in ileal Crohn's disease. Overall study findings and caveats: Active smokers at surgery had more clonal expansions than non-smokers. High-frequency clones were more common in sorted CD8 than CD4 cells.

Worth noting for this clone: What it recognizes is unknown.

The CDR3 is 12 residues long. CDR1 and CDR2 (germline): SNHLY, FYNNEI. V was clipped by 11 bases and J by 7 bases; unmatched bases: 4. The protocol was immunoSEQ multiplex PCR, while the TCRdb copy is restricted to in-frame clones and leaves out a portion. The table has about 2,400 clones, roughly 83% seen once. What was sequenced was ileal tissue. V is TRBV2 and J is TRBJ2-5, with 13 bases lining up with TRBD2. The TCR was taken from an adult with Crohn's disease. The CDR3 here is CAWTSGGGTQYF. The CDR3 region has the DNA TGTGCCTGGACTAGCGGGGGCGGGACCCAGTACTTC.